Listed here are 17 T cell receptor beta chains from one sample, sequenced in a study of shared clonotypes between healthy human individuals. Generated by immunoSEQ multiplex PCR, the TCRdb table keeps only in-frame clones and is missing some. Among roughly 590,000 clones listed, 95% to 96% were seen once. Only CD45RO-negative cells positively selected for CCR7 counted as naive CD8 cells, so terminally differentiated effector memory CD45RA+ cells were excluded. The sequencing input was naive CD8+ T cells sorted from blood. These receptors were taken from a woman in her thirties in good health.

This chain joins TRBV4-1 and TRBJ2-3; the match to TRBD2 covers 11 bases. The CDR3 length is 16 residues. The V gene end was trimmed by 3 bases and the J gene end by 4 bases; junction bases not matched to a gene: 6. Germline loops: CDR1 MGHRA, CDR2 YSYEKL. In nucleotides, the CDR3 is TGCGCCAGCAGCCACCTGGGACTAGCGGCGGCAGATACGCAGTATTTT. Its protein product is CASSHLGLAAADTQYF.

The chain links TRBV5-5 to TRBJ1-5, with 8 positions matching TRBD1. Germline V gene data show CDR1 as SGHKS and CDR2 as YYEKEE (reference sequence). Trimming cost V 4 bases and J 0 bases; bases outside gene matches: 12. The CDR3 has 18 amino acids. This CDR3 reads CASSGNRGSSHSNQPQHF. The CDR3 DNA sequence: TGTGCCAGCAGCGGGAACAGGGGGTCGAGCCATAGCAATCAGCCCCAGCATTTT.

The gene calls are TRBV6-5 and TRBJ1-2; weak D call: TRBD1 (6 bases). The CDR3 is made up of 14 amino acids. From germline, CDR1 is MNHEY and CDR2 SVGAGI. Trimming shortened V by 5 bases and J by 4 bases, and 14 bases separated the two germline ends. The CDR3 sequence: CASSLRDKSYGYTF. In DNA form, the CDR3 reads TGTGCCAGCAGTCTCCGGGACAAGAGCTATGGCTACACCTTC.

This clone was found once. V is TRBV5-1 and J is TRBJ2-5; 7 positions agree with TRBD2. This CDR3 has 15 amino acids. Germline loops: CDR1 SGHRS, CDR2 YFSETQ. The trim removed 0 bases at V and 2 bases at J, leaving 4 bases unmatched. CDR3 in amino acids: CASSLELAFQETQYF. CDR3 DNA: TGCGCCAGCAGCTTGGAACTAGCGTTTCAAGAGACCCAGTACTTC.

The chain is built from TRBV7-9 and TRBJ1-3; 10 bases align to TRBD1. The CDR3 is 15 residues long. V shed 8 bases and J 7 bases; nucleotides not matched to a gene: 11. Germline V gene sequence: CDR1 SEHNR, CDR2 FQNEAQ (reference sequence). The CDR3 sequence is CASHPVGTGDNTIYF. Here the CDR3 DNA reads TGTGCCAGCCACCCGGTCGGGACAGGGGACAACACCATATATTTT.

The chain is built from TRBV11-2 and TRBJ2-1, with D unresolved. CDR3 length: 19 residues. Germline assignment: CDR1 SGHAT and CDR2 FQNNGV. Trimming stripped 1 base from V and 3 bases from J, with 22 bases between. The CDR3 loop is CASSLAPKGGDQSYNEQFF. CDR3 bases: TGTGCCAGCAGCTTAGCCCCAAAGGGCGGAGACCAAAGCTACAATGAGCAGTTCTTC.

This clone was found once. This chain connects TRBV2 to TRBJ2-3; tentatively, D is TRBD1 (7 bases). The length of the CDR3 is 14 residues. Trimming shortened V by 8 bases and J by 13 bases, and 25 bases separated the two germline ends. Germline CDR1 SNHLY, CDR2 FYNNEI. CDR3 sequence (DNA): TGTGCCAGCGCAGGGGGGTACGACCGGGAAATGGAGTATTTT. This sequence encodes CASAGGYDREMEYF.

This sequence joins TRBV19 and TRBJ2-1; 7 nucleotides match TRBD2. V shed 4 bases, J shed 4 bases, and the junction held 4 bases outside the gene matches. CDR1 LNHDA and CDR2 SQIVND come from the germline V gene (reference sequence). The CDR3 is 14 amino acids. DNA of the CDR3: TGTGCCAGTAGTAGCCTCGGGGGGTACAATGAGCAGTTCTTC. Residues: CASSSLGGYNEQFF.

This clone turned up a few times. This chain links TRBV7-9 with TRBJ1-2, with D perhaps TRBD1 (5 bases). The CDR3 loop spans 12 amino acids. Germline V lookup: CDR1 SEHNR, CDR2 FQNEAQ (reference sequence). The germline V and J ends were trimmed by 5 bases and 8 bases, with 12 bases remaining between them. As DNA, the CDR3 is TGTGCCAGCAGCGTAGGTGGGGACGGCTACACCTTC. Encoded protein: CASSVGGDGYTF.

J is TRBJ2-7 and V is TRBV28; D tentatively fits TRBD1 or TRBD2 (6 bases each). Germline V gene lookup returns CDR1 MDHEN and CDR2 SYDVKM. V lost 7 bases to trimming and J lost 4 bases, with 29 bases between them. This CDR3 region has 18 residues. The DNA for the CDR3 is TGTGCCAGCAAGGAGGGCAGGATGGGGACGAAGGGGGGTTACGAGCAGTACTTC. The encoded protein is CASKEGRMGTKGGYEQYF.

For this clone: An end of the junction differs from the germline gene, which may be a read error. The genes are TRBV6-1 and TRBJ1-3, with D maybe TRBD1 (6 bases). The CDR3 runs to 14 residues. The germline gives CDR1 MNHNS, CDR2 SASEGT. The CDR3 loop is CASSEVREGVFLNF. The CDR3 DNA reads TGTGCCAGCAGTGAAGTTCGAGAGGGGGTCTTTCTCAATTTT.

The CDR3 sequence: CASSPRRASSSYEQYF. The CDR3 region has the DNA TGTGCCAGCTCACCAAGAAGGGCGTCCAGCTCCTACGAGCAGTACTTC. The chain links TRBV18 to TRBJ2-7; D not resolved. Between the trimmed V and J ends, which lost 2 bases and 0 bases, there was a span of 14 bases. Per the germline V gene, CDR1 is KGHSH and CDR2 is LQKENI. The CDR3 covers 16 residues.

This clone has only one observation. The J gene is TRBJ2-7, the V gene TRBV27; tentatively, D is TRBD2 (6 bases). The CDR3 runs to 14 residues. Germline-derived CDR1 and CDR2 are MNHEY and SMNVEV (reference sequence). Between the trimmed V and J ends, which lost 2 bases and 1 base, there was a span of 9 bases. CDR3 region: CASSLRRDSYEQYF. The CDR3 DNA reads TGTGCCAGCAGTTTACGGCGGGATTCCTACGAGCAGTACTTC.

The V and J genes are TRBV9 and TRBJ2-3, with 10 bases that match TRBD2. There are 16 residues in the CDR3. Germline CDR1 SGDLS, CDR2 YYNGEE. V shed 1 base, J shed 0 bases, and the junction held 2 bases outside the gene matches. The CDR3 DNA sequence: TGTGCCAGCAGCGTATTAGCGGGAGGTAGCACAGATACGCAGTATTTT. Its translation: CASSVLAGGSTDTQYF.

The chain carries TRBV18 and TRBJ2-2, with a tentative D call TRBD2 (5 bases). V was trimmed by 4 bases and J by 5 bases, leaving 8 bases between them. CDR1 is KGHSH, CDR2 LQKENI, per germline. This CDR3 has 13 amino acids. The CDR3 DNA sequence: TGTGCCAGCTCACGAAGAGGGACCGGGGAGCTGTTTTTT. Encoded protein: CASSRRGTGELFF.

The gene calls are TRBV6-5 and TRBJ1-5, with a tentative D call TRBD1 (6 bases). This CDR3 has 13 residues. The germline gives CDR1 MNHEY, CDR2 SVGAGI. Trimming left V 4 bases short and J 9 bases short, with 13 bases between. The CDR3 reads CASSLSGAWPQHF. The CDR3 region has the DNA TGTGCCAGCAGTTTGTCGGGGGCCTGGCCCCAGCATTTT.

V gene TRBV28 combines with J gene TRBJ2-5; D is unclear. There are 13 residues in the CDR3. CDR1 MDHEN and CDR2 SYDVKM come from the germline V gene. Deletions cut 3 bases from V and 4 bases from J, with 9 bases between. Here the CDR3 DNA reads TGTGCCAGCAGTTTGGATCTCGGAGAGACCCAGTACTTC. It is translated as CASSLDLGETQYF.